This TCR beta chain was found in a study of cytomegalovirus exposure and HLA in healthy donors. The count of this clone is one. What it recognizes is unknown. Study-level results: Data from an earlier analysis indicated that most TCR beta V segments were productive either about 87% or about 30% of the time. Some V segments, including TRBV6-2 and TRBV6-3, were excluded as indistinguishable.

Between the trimmed V and J ends, which lost 5 bases and 10 bases, there was a span of 20 bases. Germline CDR1 and CDR2: PRHDT and FYEKMQ (reference sequence). CDR3 size: 14 residues. 13 Jbeta primers and 60 Vbeta primers were used for the PCR. The repertoire was sequenced with immunoSEQ multiplex PCR; TCRdb's copy has only in-frame clones and lacks some. The sample shows approximately 93,000 clones, just under 80% of them seen only once. The receptor comes from a woman between 40 and 55 years old in good health and CMV-seronegative. This chain joins TRBV13 and TRBJ1-1; D is unclear. Sequenced sample: PBMCs. The CDR3 loop reads CASSPETITVGAFF. Written as DNA, the CDR3 is TGTGCCAGCAGCCCCGAAACCATAACAGTGGGAGCTTTCTTT.